This paragraph reports one T cell receptor beta chain. This specimen comes from a study of cytomegalovirus exposure and HLA in healthy donors. The germline V gene encodes CDR1 SGHNT and CDR2 YYREEE (reference sequence). This CDR3 is built from 12 residues. The V end was cut by 5 bases, the J end by 7 bases, with 12 bases between. The assay was immunoSEQ multiplex PCR, and TCRdb's table has in-frame clones only and misses some. The repertoire holds around 99,000 clones, with 88% as singletons. Sequences were obtained from PBMCs. The sequence was obtained from a woman aged 18-35 years in good health and CMV-seronegative. This sequence joins TRBV5-4 and TRBJ1-1; D not resolved. CDR3 sequence reads: CASRLGQNEAFF. The DNA of the CDR3 is TGTGCCAGCAGACTTGGGCAGAATGAAGCTTTCTTT.